The next 11 T cell receptor beta chains were all read from a single sample in a study of T cells in Graves' hyperthyroidism and ophthalmopathy. TCR beta CDR3 sequences were amplified from RNA transcripts. When the TCR CDR3 underwent first-round RT-PCR, the HTBI primer set was used. A single record per CDR3 protein comes from TCRdb applying MiXCR to the multiplex PCR reads. The data contain around 420,000 distinct CDR3 sequences, 15% to 19% of them singletons. The sample was blood. Receptors were obtained from a woman under 30 with Graves' hyperthyroidism.

With respect to this clonotype: Since a much larger clone is just one base distant, this may be a read error. The chain has TRBV12-3 or TRBV12-4 and TRBJ1-2; 7 nucleotides match TRBD1. The CDR3 is made up of 13 amino acids. The CDR3 here is CASSLRQGRGYAF. Written as DNA, the CDR3 is TGTGCCAGCAGTTTAAGACAGGGTCGTGGCTACGCCTTC.

This chain links TRBV9 with TRBJ2-7, with D possibly being TRBD1 (6 bases). The CDR3 runs 17 residues. Deletions cut 4 bases from V and 0 bases from J, with 20 bases between. Germline V CDR1 and CDR2: SGDLS, YYNGEE. As DNA, the CDR3 is TGTGCCAGCAGCCCCCGGCCGGGGACGGACAGCTCCTACGAGCAGTACTTC. Amino acids: CASSPRPGTDSSYEQYF.

This chain links TRBV5-5 with TRBJ1-5; a weak D match, TRBD1 (6 bases). V was trimmed by 0 bases and J by 1 base, leaving 26 bases between them. The length of the CDR3 is 21 residues. CDR1 is SGHKS, CDR2 YYEKEE, per germline (reference sequence). CDR3 sequence reads: CASSLAPLGTTLRASNQPQHF. The CDR3 bases are TGTGCCAGCAGCTTGGCCCCGCTAGGGACAACTCTTAGGGCAAGCAATCAGCCCCAGCATTTT. The whole variable domain, remainder taken from reference TRBV5-5 and TRBJ1-5, is DAGVTQSPTHLIKTRGQQVTLRCSPISGHKSVSWYQQVLGQGPQFIFQYYEKEERGRGNFPDRFSARQFPNYSSELNVNALLLGDSALYLCASSLAPLGTTLRASNQPQHFGDGTRLSIL.

This clonotype has only a few counts. A much larger clone lies one base from this, so it may be a read error. The chain couples TRBV2 to TRBJ1-5; possible D gene TRBD1, 5 bases. With the DNA end fitting TRBJ2-3 better, the J assignment may be wrong. CDR1 is SNHLY and CDR2 is FYNNEI in the germline V gene. The length of the CDR3 is 13 residues. The CDR3 spells CASTRDSNQPQYF. Written as DNA, the CDR3 is TGTGCCAGCACCAGGGATAGCAATCAGCCCCAGTATTTT.

This clonotype appeared many times. The CDR3 sequence: CASSRTSGGPGDTQYF. CDR3 bases: TGTGCCAGCAGCAGGACTAGCGGGGGGCCGGGAGATACGCAGTATTTT. The chain is built from TRBV7-2 and TRBJ2-3, with 14 bases that match TRBD2. CDR1 and CDR2 (germline): SGHTA, FQGNSA. The V gene end was trimmed by 5 bases and the J gene end by 5 bases; junction bases not matched to a gene: 6. The CDR3 totals 16 residues.

This clonotype was detected ten times or more. This chain joins TRBV2 and TRBJ2-3; tentatively, D is TRBD2 (6 bases). The germline CDR1 and CDR2 sequences are SNHLY and FYNNEI. The V end lost 6 bases, the J end lost 2 bases, and 12 bases lay between the germline ends. CDR3 length: 14 amino acids. The CDR3 here is CASRSTRTTDTQYF. For the CDR3, the DNA is TGTGCCAGCAGGTCGACTAGAACCACAGATACGCAGTATTTT.

Concerning this clonotype itself: An end of the junction does not agree with germline; a read error may underlie this. The rearrangement joins TRBV7-2 to TRBJ2-3; D gene uncertain. Germline assignment: CDR1 SGHTA and CDR2 FQGNSA. CDR3 size: 14 residues. For the CDR3, the DNA is TGTGCCGGCAGCTTTCAAACTAGCACAGATACGCAGTATTTT. Its protein product is CAGSFQTSTDTQYF.

To note about this clonotype: An end of the junction differs from the germline gene, which may be a read error. The chain carries TRBV18 and TRBJ2-7; 7 bases agree with TRBD1. The CDR3 has 16 amino acids. Germline V gene data show CDR1 as KGHSH and CDR2 as LQKENI. In DNA form, the CDR3 reads TGTGCCGGCTCAGCGATTTCCGGGACAGACACAAGGGAGCAGTACTTC. Translating it yields CAGSAISGTDTREQYF.

V gene TRBV30 combines with J gene TRBJ2-7; possibly TRBD1 for D (5 bases). Germline V CDR1 and CDR2: GTSNPN, SVGIG (reference sequence). V lost 4 bases, J lost 7 bases, and 14 bases lay in between. This CDR3 region has 12 residues. CDR3 nucleotides: TGTGCCTGGAAGAGCCAGGGCTGGGAGCAGTACTTC. It is translated as CAWKSQGWEQYF.

This clonotype was observed many times. The rearrangement uses TRBV20-1 and TRBJ2-2; D not certain. CDR3 length equals 15 residues. The V end was cut by 0 bases, the J end by 0 bases, with 8 bases between. CDR1 is DFQATT and CDR2 is SNEGSKA in the germline V gene (reference sequence). The chain's CDR3 is CSARDPNSNTGELFF. The CDR3 DNA reads TGCAGTGCTAGAGATCCTAACTCGAACACCGGGGAGCTGTTTTTT.

This clonotype was recorded many times. The rearrangement joins TRBV20-1 to TRBJ1-5; the match to TRBD1 covers 10 bases. This CDR3 region has 17 residues. The ends lost 0 bases at V and 5 bases at J; junction bases unmatched: 10. In germline, CDR1 is DFQATT, CDR2 SNEGSKA (reference sequence). The CDR3 sequence: CSAREDRGRGTDQPQHF. Here the CDR3 DNA reads TGCAGTGCTAGAGAAGACAGGGGGCGGGGGACGGATCAGCCCCAGCATTTT.